This T cell receptor (beta chain) originates from a study of blood T cell repertoires in COVID-19. Overall study: The United States, Italy and Spain provided the acute and convalescent COVID-19 samples. T cells, B-cell-depleted T cells, or PBMCs supplied cDNA or gDNA.

The count of this clone is one. Other DNA sequences in the same sample also yield this CDR3. As processed by the authors: Reference gene primers were amplified, and this amplification served to estimate nucleated cell counts. Sequencing was performed with immunoSEQ multiplex PCR; in TCRdb, only in-frame clones are kept and a portion is missing. Clonal size and the V and J genes are those of that table, whereas D and trimming came from the DNA. The sample holds around 300,000 clones; approximately 85% are singletons and the top ten take almost 9.5%. The CDR3 length is 13 residues. V was pared by 4 bases and J by 0 bases, with 5 bases between. The germline V gene has CDR1 LNHDA and CDR2 SQIVND (reference sequence).

This receptor was obtained from a man aged 18 to 29 with active or convalescent COVID-19. V gene TRBV19 combines with J gene TRBJ2-3; no firm D call. The sample was peripheral blood. The CDR3 here is CASSSGSTDTQYF. DNA for the CDR3: TGTGCCAGTAGTAGCGGAAGCACAGATACGCAGTATTTT.